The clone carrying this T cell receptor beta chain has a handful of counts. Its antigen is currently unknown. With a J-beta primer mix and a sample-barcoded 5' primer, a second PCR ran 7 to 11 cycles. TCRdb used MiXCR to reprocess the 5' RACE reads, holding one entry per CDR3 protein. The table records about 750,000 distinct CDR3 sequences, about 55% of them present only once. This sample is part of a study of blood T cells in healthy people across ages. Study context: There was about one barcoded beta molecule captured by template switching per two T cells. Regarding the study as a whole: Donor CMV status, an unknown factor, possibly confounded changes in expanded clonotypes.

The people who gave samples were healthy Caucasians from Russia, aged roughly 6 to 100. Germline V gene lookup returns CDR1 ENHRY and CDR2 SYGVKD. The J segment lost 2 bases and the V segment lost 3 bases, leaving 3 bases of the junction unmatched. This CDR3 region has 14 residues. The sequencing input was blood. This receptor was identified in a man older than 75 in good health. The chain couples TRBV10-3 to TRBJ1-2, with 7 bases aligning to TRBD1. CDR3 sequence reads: CAISDGTANYGYTF. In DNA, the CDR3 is TGTGCCATCAGTGACGGGACAGCGAACTATGGCTACACCTTC.